This paragraph covers one T cell receptor (beta chain) sequence. The data were obtained in a study of blood T cell repertoires in COVID-19. The CDR3 contains 16 residues. The V end lost 3 bases, the J end lost 3 bases, and 15 bases lay between the germline ends. Germline V gene sequence: CDR1 MDHEN, CDR2 SYDVKM. The repertoire was sequenced with immunoSEQ multiplex PCR; TCRdb's copy has only in-frame clones and lacks some. Among approximately 260,000 clones listed, approximately 85% were seen once. Sequencing used PBMCs or T cells enriched from blood (not recorded which). The sequence was collected from a woman aged 45-65 years who had been exposed to COVID-19. This chain connects TRBV28 to TRBJ1-5; D may be TRBD1 (6 bases). CDR3 sequence (DNA): TGTGCCAGCAGTTTGGGGGCCGGGGGGTCCAATCAGCCCCAGCATTTT. Translation gives CASSLGAGGSNQPQHF.